This TCR beta chain is from a study of CD8 T cells in ankylosing spondylitis. Findings and caveats of the study: Matched ankylosing spondylitis synovial fluid reportedly showed significant enrichment of disease-linked clones. Existing reports had already noted some motif variants in reactive arthritis synovial fluid and blood. Ankylosing spondylitis blood appeared to carry a characteristic TCR beta motif of roughly eight highly homologous variants.

This clonotype was observed many times. Its specificity is not known. Library preparation for TCR beta used quantitative 5'-RACE with molecular barcodes. TCRdb itself ran the 5' RACE reads through MiXCR, one entry per CDR3 protein. The sample gives just over 300,000 distinct CDR3 sequences, about 20% of which show up once; about 3.7% is in the top ten. Germline V gives CDR1 MNHNS, CDR2 SASEGT. The CDR3 consists of 15 residues. V shed 6 bases, J shed 7 bases, and the junction held 12 bases outside the gene matches. The chain carries TRBV6-1 and TRBJ2-1; 7 bases match TRBD1. This receptor was obtained from a female donor with ankylosing spondylitis or in good health (not recorded which). The specimen sequenced was blood, either unsorted or a sorted T cell fraction (not recorded which). The CDR3 loop is CASRLSRQGVNEQFF. The CDR3 bases are TGTGCCAGCAGGCTCTCTCGACAGGGTGTAAATGAGCAGTTCTTC.